A selection of T cell receptor beta chains follows, all from one sample in a study of cytomegalovirus exposure and HLA in healthy donors. Only in-frame clones appear in the TCRdb table, and some are missing; sequencing was by immunoSEQ multiplex PCR. The sample carries under 150,000 clones, 79% recorded once. Sequencing was done on a sample of PBMCs. All receptors derive from a man aged 18 to 35 in good health and CMV-seronegative. The CDR3 runs from the conserved cysteine through the conserved F or W. D genes are given only for firm matches. Part of the rows lack a size; the others show once, few, many or a class for expanded clones.

clone_size,j_call,v_call,d_call,cdr3_aa,cdr3_nt
-,TRBJ1-1,TRBV7-9,-,CASSPPGIGTEAFF,TGTGCCAGCAGCCCGCCGGGAATAGGCACTGAAGCTTTCTTT
-,TRBJ2-3,TRBV9,TRBD2,CASSVGTSGTDTQYF,TGTGCCAGCAGCGTCGGGACTAGCGGCACAGATACGCAGTATTTT
-,TRBJ1-3,TRBV4-3,-,CASSQDIRNTVYF,TGCGCCAGCAGCCAAGACATCCGAAACACCGTATATTTT
-,TRBJ1-5,TRBV6-5,-,CASRGQGNQPQHF,TGTGCCAGCAGAGGGCAGGGAAATCAGCCCCAGCATTTT
-,TRBJ2-7,TRBV30,TRBD1,CARTGGGIPPYEQYF,TGTGCCCGGACAGGGGGTGGCATCCCCCCATACGAGCAGTACTTC
once,TRBJ2-4,TRBV18,-,CASSPPRSPIQYF,TGTGCCAGCTCACCCCCCAGGTCACCAATTCAGTACTTC
few,TRBJ1-6,TRBV10-3,TRBD1,CAINGQENSPLHF,TGTGCCATCAACGGACAGGAAAATTCACCCCTCCACTTT
-,TRBJ2-1,TRBV5-1,-,CASSRGGTPFYNEQFF,TGCGCCAGCAGCCGGGGCGGGACTCCATTCTACAATGAGCAGTTCTTC
-,TRBJ1-2,TRBV13,-,CASTPGPTYGYTF,TGTGCCAGCACCCCGGGTCCGACGTATGGCTACACCTTC
-,TRBJ1-2,TRBV2,TRBD1,CASSDPGQGIYGYTF,TGTGCCAGCAGTGACCCGGGACAGGGGATTTATGGCTACACCTTC
-,TRBJ1-5,TRBV9,TRBD1,CASSGGTGPQPQHF,TGTGCCAGCAGCGGAGGGACAGGGCCCCAGCCCCAGCATTTT
-,TRBJ2-7,TRBV7-2,-,CASSLVRAGEQYF,TGTGCCAGCAGCTTGGTCAGGGCAGGGGAGCAGTACTTC
-,TRBJ1-1,TRBV27,-,CASTYGVNTEAFF,TGTGCCAGCACCTATGGAGTGAACACTGAAGCTTTCTTT
-,TRBJ2-3,TRBV5-1,TRBD2,CASSISLAGGSTDTQYF,TGCGCCAGCAGCATTTCACTAGCGGGGGGCTCCACAGATACGCAGTATTTT
-,TRBJ1-5,TRBV7-8,-,CASSLAGGRRNQPQHF,TGTGCCAGCAGCTTAGCGGGGGGGCGCCGCAATCAGCCCCAGCATTTT
-,TRBJ2-4,TRBV4-3,-,CASSQQRGNIQYF,TGCGCCAGCAGCCAACAAAGGGGAAACATTCAGTACTTC
-,TRBJ1-1,TRBV27,TRBD1,CASSLGQGALNTEAFF,TGTGCCAGCAGTTTAGGACAGGGGGCTTTGAACACTGAAGCTTTCTTT
-,TRBJ1-1,TRBV19,TRBD1,CASSIRRGGSNMNTEAFF,TGTGCCAGTAGTATCCGGAGAGGGGGCAGTAATATGAACACTGAAGCTTTCTTT
-,TRBJ2-1,TRBV7-3,-,CASSRGDISYNEQFF,TGTGCCAGCAGCCGCGGGGATATCTCCTACAATGAGCAGTTCTTC
-,TRBJ1-1,TRBV9,TRBD1,CASSGTGWDAEAFF,TGTGCCAGCAGCGGGACAGGGTGGGACGCTGAAGCTTTCTTT
-,TRBJ2-1,TRBV27,TRBD2,CASSLYPSGTTYNEQFF,TGTGCCAGCAGTTTATACCCCTCCGGGACTACGTACAATGAGCAGTTCTTC
-,TRBJ1-6,TRBV9,-,CASSVGGTNSPLHF,TGTGCCAGCAGCGTAGGGGGCACTAATTCACCCCTCCACTTT
-,TRBJ2-5,TRBV6-1,-,CASSVFVRQETQYF,TGTGCCAGCAGTGTTTTTGTCAGACAAGAGACCCAGTACTTC